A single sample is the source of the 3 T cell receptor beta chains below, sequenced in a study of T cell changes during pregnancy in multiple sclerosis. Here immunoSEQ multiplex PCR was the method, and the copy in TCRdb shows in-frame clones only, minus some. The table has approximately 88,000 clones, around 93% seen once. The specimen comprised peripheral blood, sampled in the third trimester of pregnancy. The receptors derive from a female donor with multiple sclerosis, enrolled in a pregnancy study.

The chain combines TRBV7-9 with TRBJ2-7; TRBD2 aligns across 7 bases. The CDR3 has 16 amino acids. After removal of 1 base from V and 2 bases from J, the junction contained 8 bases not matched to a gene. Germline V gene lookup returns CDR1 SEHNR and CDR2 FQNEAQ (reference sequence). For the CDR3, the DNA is TGTGCCAGCAGCTTAGGGTTACCCAGCGGGGCCTACGAGCAGTACTTC. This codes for CASSLGLPSGAYEQYF.

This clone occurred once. This CDR3 is CASSLRGTITEQYF. CDR3 bases: TGTGCCAGCAGCTTACGCGGGACTATAACCGAGCAGTACTTC. J is TRBJ2-7 and V is TRBV13; 7 nucleotides line up with TRBD2. From germline, CDR1 is PRHDT and CDR2 FYEKMQ (reference sequence). V was pared by 2 bases and J by 6 bases, with 7 bases of the junction left unmatched. The length of the CDR3 is 14 residues.

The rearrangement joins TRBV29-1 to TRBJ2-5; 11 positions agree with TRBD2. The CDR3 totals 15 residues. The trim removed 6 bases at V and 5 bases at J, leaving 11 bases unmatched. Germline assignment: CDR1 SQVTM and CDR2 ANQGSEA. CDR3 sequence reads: CSVSLAGVGGETQYF. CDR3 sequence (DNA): TGCAGCGTATCACTAGCGGGAGTCGGGGGGGAGACCCAGTACTTC.